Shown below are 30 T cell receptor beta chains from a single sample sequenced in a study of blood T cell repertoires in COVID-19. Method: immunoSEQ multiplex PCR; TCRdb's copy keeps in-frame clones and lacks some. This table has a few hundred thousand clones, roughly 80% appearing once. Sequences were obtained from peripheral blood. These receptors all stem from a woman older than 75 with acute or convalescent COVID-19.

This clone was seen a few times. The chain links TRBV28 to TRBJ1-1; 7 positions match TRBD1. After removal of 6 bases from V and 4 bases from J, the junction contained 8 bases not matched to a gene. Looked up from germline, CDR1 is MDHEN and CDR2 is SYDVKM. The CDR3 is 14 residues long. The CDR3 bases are TGTGCCAGCAGGTCGACAGGGATTCCCACTGAAGCTTTCTTT. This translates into CASRSTGIPTEAFF. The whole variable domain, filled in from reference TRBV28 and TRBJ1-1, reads DVKVTQSSRYLVKRTGEKVFLECVQDMDHENMFWYRQDPGLGLRLIYFSYDVKMKEKGDIPEGYSVSREKKERFSLILESASTNQTSMYLCASRSTGIPTEAFFGQGTRLTVV.

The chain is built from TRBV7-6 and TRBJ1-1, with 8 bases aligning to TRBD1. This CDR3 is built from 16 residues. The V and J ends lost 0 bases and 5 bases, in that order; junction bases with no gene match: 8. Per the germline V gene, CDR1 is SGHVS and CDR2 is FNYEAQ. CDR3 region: CASSLAIQGARTEAFF. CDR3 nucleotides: TGTGCCAGCAGCTTAGCGATCCAGGGGGCGCGGACTGAAGCTTTCTTT. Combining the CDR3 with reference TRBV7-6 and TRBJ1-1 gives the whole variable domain GAGVSQSPRYKVTKRGQDVALRCDPISGHVSLYWYRQALGQGPEFLTYFNYEAQQDKSGLPNDRFSAERPEGSISTLTIQRTEQRDSAMYRCASSLAIQGARTEAFFGQGTRLTVV.

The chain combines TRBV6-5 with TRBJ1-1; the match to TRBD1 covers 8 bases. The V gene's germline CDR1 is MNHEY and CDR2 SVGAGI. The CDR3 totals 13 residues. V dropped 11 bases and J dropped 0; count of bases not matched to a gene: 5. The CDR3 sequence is CAGKDRVNTEAFF. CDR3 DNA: TGTGCCGGGAAGGACAGGGTGAACACTGAAGCTTTCTTT.

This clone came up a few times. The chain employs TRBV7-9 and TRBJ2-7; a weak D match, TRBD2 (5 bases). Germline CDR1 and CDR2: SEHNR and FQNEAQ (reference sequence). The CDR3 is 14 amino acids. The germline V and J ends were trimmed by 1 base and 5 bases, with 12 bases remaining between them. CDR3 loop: CASSLVTSHDEQYF. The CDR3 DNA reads TGTGCCAGCAGCTTAGTAACTAGTCATGACGAGCAGTACTTC.

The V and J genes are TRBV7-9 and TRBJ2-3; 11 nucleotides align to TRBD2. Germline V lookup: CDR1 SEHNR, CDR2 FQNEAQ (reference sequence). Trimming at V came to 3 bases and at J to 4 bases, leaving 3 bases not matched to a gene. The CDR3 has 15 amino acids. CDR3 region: CASSLTSGNSDTQYF. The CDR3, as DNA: TGTGCCAGCAGCTTGACTAGCGGGAACTCAGATACGCAGTATTTT.

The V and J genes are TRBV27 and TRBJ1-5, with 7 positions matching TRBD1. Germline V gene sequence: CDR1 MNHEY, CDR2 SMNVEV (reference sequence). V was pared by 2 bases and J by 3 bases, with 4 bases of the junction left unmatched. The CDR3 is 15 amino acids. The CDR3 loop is CASSLGTEHNQPQHF. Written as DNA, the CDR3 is TGTGCCAGCAGTTTAGGGACAGAGCACAATCAGCCCCAGCATTTT.

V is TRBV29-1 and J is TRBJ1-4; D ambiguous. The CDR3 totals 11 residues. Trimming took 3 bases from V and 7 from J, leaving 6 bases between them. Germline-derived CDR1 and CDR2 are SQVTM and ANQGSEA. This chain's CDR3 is CSVEETEKLFF. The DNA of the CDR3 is TGCAGCGTTGAGGAGACTGAAAAACTGTTTTTT.

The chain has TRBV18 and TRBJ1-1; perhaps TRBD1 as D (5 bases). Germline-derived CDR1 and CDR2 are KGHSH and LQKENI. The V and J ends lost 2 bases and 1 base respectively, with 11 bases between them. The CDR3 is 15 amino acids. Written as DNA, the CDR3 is TGTGCCAGCTCACCAGGGGGGGGGTCGAACACTGAAGCTTTCTTT. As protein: CASSPGGGSNTEAFF.

CDR3 DNA: TGTGCCAGCAGCCCTTCATCGGACACTGAAGCTTTCTTT. It encodes CASSPSSDTEAFF. The chain has TRBV4-2 and TRBJ1-1, with no clear D. The CDR3 covers 13 residues. Germline values: CDR1 LGHNA, CDR2 YNFKEQ. Trimming stripped 4 bases from V and 3 bases from J, with 9 bases between.

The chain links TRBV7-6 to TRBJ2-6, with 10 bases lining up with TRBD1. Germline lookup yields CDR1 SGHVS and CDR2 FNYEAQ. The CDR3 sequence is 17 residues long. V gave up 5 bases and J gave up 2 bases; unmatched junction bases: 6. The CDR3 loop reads CASSPTDRGAGANVLTF. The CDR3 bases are TGTGCCAGCAGCCCAACGGACAGGGGGGCTGGGGCCAACGTCCTGACTTTC.

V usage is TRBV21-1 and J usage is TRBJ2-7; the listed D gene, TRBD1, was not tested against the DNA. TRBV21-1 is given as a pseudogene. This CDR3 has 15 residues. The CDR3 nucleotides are TGTGCCAGCAGCCTATCAGGATGCCTTTCCTACGAGCAGTACTTC. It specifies CASSLSGCLSYEQYF.

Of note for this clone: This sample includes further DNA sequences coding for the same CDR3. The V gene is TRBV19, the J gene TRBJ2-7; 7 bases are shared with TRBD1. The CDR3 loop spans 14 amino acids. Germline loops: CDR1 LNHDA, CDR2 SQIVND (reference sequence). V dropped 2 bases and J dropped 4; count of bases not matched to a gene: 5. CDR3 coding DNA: TGTGCCAGTAGTATAAGACAGGGCGGGTACGAGCAGTACTTC. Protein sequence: CASSIRQGGYEQYF.

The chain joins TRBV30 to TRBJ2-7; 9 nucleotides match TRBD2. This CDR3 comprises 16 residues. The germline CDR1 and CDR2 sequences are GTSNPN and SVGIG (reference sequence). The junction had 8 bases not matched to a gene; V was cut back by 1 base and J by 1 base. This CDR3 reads CAWSERRTSVSYEQYF. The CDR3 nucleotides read TGTGCCTGGAGTGAAAGGAGGACTAGCGTATCCTACGAGCAGTACTTC.

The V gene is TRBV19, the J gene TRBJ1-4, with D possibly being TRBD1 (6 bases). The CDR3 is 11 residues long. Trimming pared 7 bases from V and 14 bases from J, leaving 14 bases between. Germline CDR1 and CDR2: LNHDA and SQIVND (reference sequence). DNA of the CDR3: TGTGCCAGTATTGGGGACAATAGGCTGTTTTTT. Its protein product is CASIGDNRLFF.

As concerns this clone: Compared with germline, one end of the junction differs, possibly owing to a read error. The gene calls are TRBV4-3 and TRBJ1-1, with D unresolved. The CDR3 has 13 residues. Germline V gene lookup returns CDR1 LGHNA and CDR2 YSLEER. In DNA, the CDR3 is TGCGCCAGCAGCCAGAGCGGGAACCCTGAAGCTTTCTTT. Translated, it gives CASSQSGNPEAFF.

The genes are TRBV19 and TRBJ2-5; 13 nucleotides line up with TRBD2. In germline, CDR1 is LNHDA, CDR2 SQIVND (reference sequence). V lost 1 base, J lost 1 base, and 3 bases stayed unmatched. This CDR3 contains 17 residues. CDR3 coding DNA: TGTGCCAGTAGTATAGGGGGACTAGCGGGATCCCAAGAGACCCAGTACTTC. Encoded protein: CASSIGGLAGSQETQYF. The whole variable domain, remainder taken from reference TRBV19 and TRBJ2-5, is DGGITQSPKYLFRKEGQNVTLSCEQNLNHDAMYWYRQDPGQGLRLIYYSQIVNDFQKGDIAEGYSVSREKKESFPLTVTSAQKNPTAFYLCASSIGGLAGSQETQYFGPGTRLLVL.

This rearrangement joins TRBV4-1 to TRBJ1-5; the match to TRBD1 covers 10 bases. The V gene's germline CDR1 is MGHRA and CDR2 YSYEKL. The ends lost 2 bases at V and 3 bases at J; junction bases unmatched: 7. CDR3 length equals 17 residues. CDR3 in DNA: TGCGCCAGCAGCCAACTCCCGGGACAGGGGTACAATCAGCCCCAGCATTTT. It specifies CASSQLPGQGYNQPQHF.

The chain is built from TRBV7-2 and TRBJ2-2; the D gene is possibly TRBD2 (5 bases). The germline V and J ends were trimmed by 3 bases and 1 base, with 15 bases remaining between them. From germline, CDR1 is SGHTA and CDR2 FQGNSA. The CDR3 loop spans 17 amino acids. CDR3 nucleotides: TGTGCCAGCAGCTTTTACCTCGGACGGGAGAACACCGGGGAGCTGTTTTTT. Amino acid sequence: CASSFYLGRENTGELFF.

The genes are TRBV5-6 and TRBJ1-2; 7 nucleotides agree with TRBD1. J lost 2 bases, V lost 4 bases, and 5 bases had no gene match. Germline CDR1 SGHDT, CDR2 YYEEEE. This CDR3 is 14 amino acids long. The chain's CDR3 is CASSPLGQNYGYTF. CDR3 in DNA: TGTGCCAGCAGCCCCCTGGGACAGAACTATGGCTACACCTTC.

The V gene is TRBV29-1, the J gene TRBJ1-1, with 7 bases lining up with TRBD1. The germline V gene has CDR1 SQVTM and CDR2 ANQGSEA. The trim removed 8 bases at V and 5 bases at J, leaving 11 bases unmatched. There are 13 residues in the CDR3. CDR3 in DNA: TGCAGCATGGGACAGACACTGGGAACTGAAGCTTTCTTT. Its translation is CSMGQTLGTEAFF.

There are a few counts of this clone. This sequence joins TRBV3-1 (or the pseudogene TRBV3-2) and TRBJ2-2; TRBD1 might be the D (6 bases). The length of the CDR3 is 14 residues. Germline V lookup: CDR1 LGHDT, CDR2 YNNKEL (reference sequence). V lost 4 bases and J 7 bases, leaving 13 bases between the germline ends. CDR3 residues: CASSPFEDSGELFF. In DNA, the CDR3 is TGTGCCAGCAGCCCCTTTGAGGACAGCGGGGAGCTGTTTTTT.

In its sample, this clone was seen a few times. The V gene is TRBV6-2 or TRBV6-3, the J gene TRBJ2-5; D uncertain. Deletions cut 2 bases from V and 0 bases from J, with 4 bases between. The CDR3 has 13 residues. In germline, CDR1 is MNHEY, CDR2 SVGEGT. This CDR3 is CASSYLYQETQYF. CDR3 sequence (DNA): TGTGCCAGCAGTTACCTTTACCAAGAGACCCAGTACTTC.

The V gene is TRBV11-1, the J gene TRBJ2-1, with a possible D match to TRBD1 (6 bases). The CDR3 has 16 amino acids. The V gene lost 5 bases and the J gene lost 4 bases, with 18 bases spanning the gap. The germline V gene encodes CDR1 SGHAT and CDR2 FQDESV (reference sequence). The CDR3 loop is CASSLHLGARYNEQFF. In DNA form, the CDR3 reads TGTGCCAGCAGCCTTCATTTGGGGGCGAGGTACAATGAGCAGTTCTTC.

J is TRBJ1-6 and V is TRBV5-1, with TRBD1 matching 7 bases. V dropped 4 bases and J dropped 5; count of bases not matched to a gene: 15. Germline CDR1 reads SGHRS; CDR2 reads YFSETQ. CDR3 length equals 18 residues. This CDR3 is CASSPYTATGLDNSPLHF. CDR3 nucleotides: TGCGCCAGCAGCCCATATACCGCGACAGGGTTGGATAATTCACCCCTCCACTTT.

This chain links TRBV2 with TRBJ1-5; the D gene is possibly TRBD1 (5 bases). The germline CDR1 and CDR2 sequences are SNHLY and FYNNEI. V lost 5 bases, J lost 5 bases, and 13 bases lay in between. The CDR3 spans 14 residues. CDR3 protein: CASSTTGGDQPQHF. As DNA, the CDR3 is TGTGCCAGCAGTACGACGGGGGGGGATCAGCCCCAGCATTTT.

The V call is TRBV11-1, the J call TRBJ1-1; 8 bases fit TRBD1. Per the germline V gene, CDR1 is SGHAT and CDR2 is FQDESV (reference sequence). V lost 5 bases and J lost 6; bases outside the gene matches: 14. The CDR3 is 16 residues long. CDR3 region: CASSPNGQGARAEAFF. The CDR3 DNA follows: TGTGCCAGCAGCCCGAATGGGCAGGGGGCAAGGGCTGAAGCTTTCTTT.

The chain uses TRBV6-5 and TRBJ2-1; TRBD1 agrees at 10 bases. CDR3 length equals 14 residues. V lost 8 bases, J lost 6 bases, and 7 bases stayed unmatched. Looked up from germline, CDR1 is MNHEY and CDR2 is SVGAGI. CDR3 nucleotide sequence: TGTGCCAGCGGGGGACAGGGGAATTTCAATGAGCAGTTCTTC. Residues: CASGGQGNFNEQFF.

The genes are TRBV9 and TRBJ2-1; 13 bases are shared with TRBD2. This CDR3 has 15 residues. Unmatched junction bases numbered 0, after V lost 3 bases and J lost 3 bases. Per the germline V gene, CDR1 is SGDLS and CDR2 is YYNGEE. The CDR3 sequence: CASSGLAGGYNEQFF. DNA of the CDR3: TGTGCCAGCAGCGGACTAGCGGGAGGCTACAATGAGCAGTTCTTC.

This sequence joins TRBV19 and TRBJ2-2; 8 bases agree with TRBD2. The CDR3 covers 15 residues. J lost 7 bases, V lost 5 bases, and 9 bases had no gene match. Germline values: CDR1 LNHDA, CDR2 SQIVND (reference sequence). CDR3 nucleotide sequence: TGTGCCAGTAGTTCCGTTAGCGGGGCCGGCGGGGAGCTGTTTTTT. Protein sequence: CASSSVSGAGGELFF.

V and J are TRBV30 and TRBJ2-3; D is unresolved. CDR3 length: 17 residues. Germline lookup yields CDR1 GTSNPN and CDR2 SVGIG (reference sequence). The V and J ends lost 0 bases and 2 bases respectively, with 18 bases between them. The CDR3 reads CAWSVPLRMGNTDTQYF. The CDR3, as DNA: TGTGCCTGGAGTGTTCCCCTTCGAATGGGCAACACAGATACGCAGTATTTT.